This T cell receptor (beta chain) came from a study of cytomegalovirus exposure and HLA in healthy donors (dated 2017 in TCRdb). Background on the whole study: An earlier analysis of under 600 of the donors reported 250 to 350 Gb of sequence data and 120 million or so unique TCR beta sequences from 150 million to 200 million T cells. Both class I and class II loci were covered by HLA typing, at four-digit resolution. A later genetic analysis used genome-wide SNP genotypes for about three fifths of the 666 donors, treating that subset as a discovery cohort. About five DR-DQ haplotypes were treated as single units for association and clustering because of strong linkage in the cohort. The study aimed to test whether signatures of past pathogen exposure could be identified by cataloging public T cell receptors. The study profiled the T cell repertoires of under 700 subjects by immunosequencing and related them to cytomegalovirus serostatus. In the later analysis, no new phenotypic data were used to find candidate immune exposures; instead, reliance was placed on TCR beta sequences and their occurrence across donors. To predict cytomegalovirus infection status, the study brought together high-throughput TCR immunosequencing, statistical association of individual TCRs with disease status, and machine learning. To study patterns of TCR occurrence, a later analysis re-analyzed previously published TCR beta repertoires from several hundred donors and added high-resolution HLA genotyping. Along with the approximately 650-subject first cohort, a separate validation cohort of over a hundred different subjects was used. The genetic ancestry cluster associated with self-reported Caucasian donors included 80% to 90% of the roughly 380 genotyped donors. In an earlier analysis of a few hundred of the donors, high-throughput TCR beta sequencing was used to judge whether each TCR beta V gene segment behaved as functional or pseudogenic. The number of typed donors differed by locus: about 629-630 for A, B, C, DRB1 and DQB1; some 500 for DQA1; 606 for DPA1; and roughly 470 for DPB1. An early release covering roughly 600 HLA-typed donors comprised 300 to 350 gigabases of sequencing data and roughly 85 million unique TCR sequences. Every repertoire in the discovery cohort had been generated on one and the same sequencing platform. Donor age, sex, ethnicity and CMV serostatus were compiled alongside the repertoire data. Across around 400 genotyped donors of the cohort, an average of about 240,000 unique TCR beta nucleotide sequences per donor were sequenced, and around 19% of those sequences were non-productive.

In total, just over 650 healthy bone marrow donors made up the cohort. At the time of sampling, all cohort members were nominally healthy, though unrecorded immune exposures were likely present. The donor tested CMV seronegative, placing the donor among the roughly 340 seronegative members of the cohort. Each donor provided a peripheral blood sample, and peripheral blood mononuclear cells were used for TCR beta sequencing. The Qiagen DNeasy Blood Extraction Kit was used to extract genomic DNA from the blood cell samples. Beyond this particular receptor, the publication reports: A later genetic analysis reported fewer N-insertions in productive TCRs among donors in an Asian-associated ancestry cluster than the roughly 700-donor mean. When HLA alleles, especially DR and DQ, strongly co-occurred, attributing TCR associations to individual alleles was difficult. This cohort had only TCR beta chains sequenced, and the lack of alpha or paired-chain data limited which features could be detected. For the cohort, immune exposure information was limited to CMV serostatus. Specific HLA alleles were associated with 16,951 TCR beta sequences at a false discovery rate of 0.05 in a later analysis. A further reported finding was that TCR beta sequences accurately predicted the HLA-A and HLA-B alleles for most subjects in the first cohort. In an earlier analysis of several hundred of the donors, most TCR beta V segments were observed in productive rearrangements about 90% or about 30% of the time, broadly matching IMGT annotations. In a later analysis, TCR association rates were found to vary across HLA loci, with the most associated TCRs seen for DRB1 alleles and the fewest for HLA-C alleles. Sequencing depth was assumed to be roughly uniform across donors in the presence/absence analyses, though that assumption may not hold. According to a later analysis, most CMV-associated TCR beta chains appeared to be HLA-restricted, and the HLA associations seemed to be driven largely by CMV exposure. The sequencing pipeline was judged likely to have produced a cluster of highly shared sequence variants as a technical artifact. The classifier was reported to diagnose cytomegalovirus status with high specificity and sensitivity in both the original and validation cohorts. A later analysis reported that several top co-occurrence clusters appeared linked to parvovirus B19, influenza, CMV and Epstein-Barr virus. The study gave a list of roughly 150 TCR beta chains associated with cytomegalovirus. Because HLA typing was missing for some donors at each locus, association tests included only the typed subset. Around 16 rarely observed V segments, including chromosome 9 orphons, were excluded from the earlier analysis of some 590 of the donors because counts were too low. According to the authors, the approach could potentially be generalized to other disease states and immunological phenotypes. In a later analysis, HLA-associated TCR beta chains showed more clonal expansion and lower generation probabilities than non-associated chains that were equally common. While some public TCRs were present in many individuals, most TCR sequences turned up only very rarely across donors. Correlated functional status among segregating V segments might be attributable to linkage disequilibrium, but an unknown experimental factor could not be ruled out. V-gene and J-gene trimming of TCR beta chains was associated with a missense DCLRE1C variant in a later genetic analysis, and the association was replicated in an independent cohort. A few of the identified cytomegalovirus-associated TCR beta chains were confirmed in vitro to be specific for cytomegalovirus antigens.

Receptors were amplified or captured by the immunoSEQ multiplex PCR assay. A mixture of 60 forward primers for TCR Vbeta segments and 13 reverse primers for TCR Jbeta segments was used in the multiplex PCR. Amplification of the CDR3 region of rearranged TCR beta genes was performed with a multiplex PCR assay on genomic DNA. Amplified TCR beta libraries were sequenced as 87-base-pair reads on the Illumina HiSeq System. On the study's bioinformatics: A later analysis counted around 72 million unique TCR beta chains across the 640 or so repertoires, and some 12 million of these chains were shared by at least two donors. To remove PCR and sequencing errors, raw reads were error-corrected and collapsed into unique sequences using a nearest-neighbor algorithm that merged closely related sequences. To assign V, D and J gene segments, CDR3 sequences were aligned to IMGT reference sequences. For a sequence to be retained, at least a six-nucleotide match to both a V gene segment and a J gene segment was required. A rearrangement was called productive if the CDR3 had no stop codons and remained in frame with V and J, and every other rearrangement was called non-productive. CDR3 was defined by IMGT convention, running from the second conserved V-encoded cysteine to the conserved J-encoded phenylalanine. Sequences without an unambiguous match to a single V gene segment were excluded from the earlier analysis of several hundred of the donors. An earlier analysis of some 610 of the donors called V segments functional above 56.7% productive rearrangements and segregating when the between-donor standard deviation exceeded 5%. A statistical classification framework was built to diagnose cytomegalovirus status from the catalog of TCR beta chain sequences. V and J gene assignment, in a later analysis, came from comparing TCR nucleotide sequences with IMGT/GENE-DB human TR gene sequences. Using the TCRdist pipeline, a later analysis assigned CDR3 sequences along with most-parsimonious VDJ recombination scenarios. In a later analysis, every TCR beta chain was defined by the combination of its CDR3 amino acid sequence and its V-gene family, and reads without a unique V-gene family were dropped. As a way to deal with suspected cross-contamination and a sequencing artifact, a later analysis dropped approximately 570 nucleotide sequences that were highly shared and had low generation probability. For each public chain, a later analysis derived a clonal expansion index from normalized ranks of inferred template counts within each repertoire. A later analysis computed generation probabilities with a VDJ recombination model fitted to out-of-frame rearrangements, and checked the results against IGoR. In a later analysis, TCR-TCR, TCR-HLA and TCR-CMV co-occurrence was scored with hypergeometric tests, and a repertoire-size bias correction was applied to TCR pairs. To estimate false discovery rates, a later analysis permuted the HLA or CMV assignments 20 times. In a later analysis, co-occurring TCRs were grouped using DBSCAN, and TCRdist sequence similarity was added for clustering within HLA-allele-positive subsets. Repertoires with fewer than 30,000 or more than 120,000 public chains were left out of co-occurrence clustering, as were roughly five repertoires with anomalous nucleotide sharing. The immuneACCESS repertoire file appears here via TCRdb, limited to in-frame rearrangements. These files lack a portion of the clones; in checked studies, under half of the deficit traces to unresolved V genes, and the cause of the others is not known. D and trimming come from the DNA, and the V and J calls and clone size come from that table. The sample table includes tens of thousands of clones. Around 1.2% of the sample is in the top ten clones.

As concerns this clone: No antigen is known for it.

The sequenced sample was PBMCs. This sequence was found in a woman between 25 and 40 years old in good health and CMV-seronegative.

The DNA reads TGTGCCAGCAGCTTATCTCCTGGACAGGAGACGACCTATGGCTACACCTTC. This codes for CASSLSPGQETTYGYTF. Recombination linked TRBV7-9 to TRBJ1-2; TRBD1 lines up with 7 middle nucleotides. The CDR1 and CDR2 encoded by the germline V gene (reference sequence) are SEHNR and FQNEAQ. Including the terminal cysteine and phenylalanine, the CDR3 comprises 17 residues. Kept here is only the CDR3 DNA, which spans 51 bases and is read in frame from base 1. Trimming removed 2 bases from V and 4 bases from J; the gene matches leave 13 bases unexplained.